The rows below give T cell receptor beta chains drawn from one sample of a study of blood T cell repertoires in COVID-19. The repertoire was sequenced with immunoSEQ multiplex PCR; TCRdb's copy has only in-frame clones and lacks some. The table lists 200,000 or so clones, roughly 90% of them singletons, with under 4% in the top ten. Sequencing was carried out using PBMCs or T cells enriched from blood (not recorded which). The receptors here all came from a woman aged 40 to 50 with acute COVID-19. Each CDR3 is given with its conserved first and last residue. D genes are given only for firm matches. Clone size, where shown, is once, few, many, or a class for clones that have expanded.

D gene	V gene	J gene	clone size	CDR3 protein	CDR3 DNA
TRBD1	TRBV9	TRBJ1-6	.	CASSVYRGTLHF	TGTGCCAGCAGCGTTTACAGGGGCACCCTCCACTTT
.	TRBV27	TRBJ1-2	.	CASSFGANYGYTF	TGTGCCAGCAGTTTTGGAGCTAACTATGGCTACACCTTC
.	TRBV10-2	TRBJ1-5	.	CASSRWGGSNQPQHF	TGCGCCAGCAGTCGATGGGGGGGTAGCAATCAGCCCCAGCATTTT
.	TRBV6-5	TRBJ2-1	once	CASSYTRGNNEQFF	TGTGCCAGCAGTTACACCCGGGGGAACAATGAGCAGTTCTTC
.	TRBV5-5	TRBJ2-3	.	CASSLYETSTDTQYF	TGTGCCAGCAGCTTGTATGAGACTAGCACAGATACGCAGTATTTT
TRBD1	TRBV15	TRBJ1-1	.	CATSREGQGGKSDTEAFF	TGTGCCACCAGCAGAGAGGGACAGGGAGGAAAATCGGACACTGAAGCTTTCTTT
.	TRBV9	TRBJ2-1	.	CASSGQNEQFF	TGTGCCAGCAGCGGGCAAAATGAGCAGTTCTTC
.	TRBV7-9	TRBJ2-4	once	CASSSQGLTKNIQYF	TGTGCCAGCAGCTCACAGGGTCTAACCAAAAACATTCAGTACTTC
.	TRBV18	TRBJ2-7	.	CASSPYLGRAYEQYF	TGTGCCAGCTCACCATACTTGGGCAGGGCTTACGAGCAGTACTTC
.	TRBV18	TRBJ1-2	few	CASSLADRSTYGYTF	TGTGCCAGCTCACTAGCCGATCGATCTACCTATGGCTACACCTTC
.	TRBV3-1/TRBV3-2	TRBJ1-1	.	CASSQEGGARDTEAFF	TGTGCCAGCAGCCAAGAGGGAGGGGCCAGGGACACTGAAGCTTTCTTT
TRBD1	TRBV5-1	TRBJ1-1	.	CASSPKTGVNTEAFF	TGCGCCAGCAGCCCAAAGACAGGGGTGAACACTGAAGCTTTCTTT
TRBD1	TRBV19	TRBJ1-1	.	CASSPGQVTAEAFF	TGTGCCAGTAGTCCGGGACAGGTTACCGCTGAAGCTTTCTTT
TRBD1	TRBV11-2	TRBJ1-2	.	CASSGGTGDAYGYTF	TGTGCCAGCAGCGGGGGAACAGGGGACGCATATGGCTACACCTTC
.	TRBV12-3/TRBV12-4	TRBJ1-1	.	CASSLGGASEAFF	TGTGCCAGCAGTTTGGGGGGGGCCTCTGAAGCTTTCTTT
.	TRBV28	TRBJ1-1	.	CASTLSGGGTEAFF	TGTGCCAGCACTCTCTCCGGTGGCGGCACTGAAGCTTTCTTT
TRBD1	TRBV5-1	TRBJ2-1	.	CASSIGGQTYNEQFF	TGCGCCAGCAGCATTGGGGGACAGACCTACAATGAGCAGTTCTTC
TRBD1	TRBV10-1	TRBJ1-1	.	CASSDHRGPMNTEAFF	TGCGCCAGCAGTGATCACAGGGGGCCAATGAACACTGAAGCTTTCTTT
.	TRBV6-1	TRBJ1-5	few	CASSEGGLWDQPQHF	TGTGCCAGCAGTGAAGGGGGCCTGTGGGATCAGCCCCAGCATTTT
.	TRBV6-2/TRBV6-3	TRBJ1-5	.	CASSYPGNQPQHF	TGTGCCAGCAGTTATCCGGGAAATCAGCCCCAGCATTTT
TRBD1	TRBV9	TRBJ2-1	.	CASSPRAGTGNNEQFF	TGTGCCAGCAGCCCTCGAGCCGGGACAGGGAACAATGAGCAGTTCTTC
TRBD1	TRBV15	TRBJ1-2	.	CATSTDRDYGYTF	TGTGCCACCAGCACTGACAGGGACTATGGCTACACCTTC
TRBD1	TRBV19	TRBJ1-1	.	CASRRDSLNTEAFF	TGTGCCAGTAGGAGGGACAGCCTGAACACTGAAGCTTTCTTT
.	TRBV30	TRBJ1-2	.	CAQSPGEGYTF	TGTGCCCAATCTCCAGGGGAAGGCTACACCTTC
TRBD2	TRBV11-2	TRBJ2-3	few	CASSARLAGGPVDTQYF	TGTGCCAGCAGCGCTCGACTAGCGGGGGGGCCGGTAGATACGCAGTATTTT
TRBD1	TRBV7-8	TRBJ1-1	.	CASSSGTGWAEAFF	TGTGCCAGCAGCTCGGGGACAGGTTGGGCTGAAGCTTTCTTT
TRBD1	TRBV30	TRBJ1-6	few	CAWSVVGQGSPLHF	TGTGCCTGGAGTGTTGTGGGACAGGGCTCCCCCCTCCACTTT
.	TRBV30	TRBJ1-6	.	CAWRIRGNNSPLHF	TGTGCCTGGAGGATAAGAGGGAATAATTCACCCCTCCACTTT
TRBD1	TRBV27	TRBJ1-2	.	CASSNDRGIYGYTF	TGTGCCAGCAGTAACGACAGGGGAATCTATGGCTACACCTTC
.	TRBV11-1	TRBJ1-1	.	CASSLTAGPTEAFF	TGTGCCAGCAGCTTAACGGCTGGGCCCACTGAAGCTTTCTTT
.	TRBV29-1	TRBJ1-2	.	CSVEVQGGVYGYTF	TGCAGCGTTGAAGTTCAGGGTGGGGTGTATGGCTACACCTTC
.	TRBV20-1	TRBJ1-1	.	CSAREDSEAFF	TGCAGTGCTAGAGAGGACAGTGAAGCTTTCTTT
.	TRBV6-6	TRBJ1-1	.	CASSFINTEAFF	TGTGCCAGCAGTTTCATTAACACTGAAGCTTTCTTT
TRBD1	TRBV9	TRBJ1-5	.	CASSQEGAGNQPQHF	TGTGCCAGCAGCCAGGAGGGGGCAGGCAATCAGCCCCAGCATTTT
.	TRBV19	TRBJ1-2	.	CASSIGLMNYGYTF	TGTGCCAGTAGTATCGGACTGATGAACTATGGCTACACCTTC
.	TRBV10-2	TRBJ1-2	.	CASSAGMSGYTF	TGCGCCAGCAGTGCAGGGATGAGTGGCTACACCTTC
.	TRBV19	TRBJ1-2	once	CASSIGIAYGYTF	TGTGCCAGTAGTATTGGAATAGCCTATGGCTACACCTTC
.	TRBV6-2/TRBV6-3	TRBJ1-2	once	CASSTRAYGYTF	TGTGCCAGCAGTACGCGGGCCTATGGCTACACCTTC
.	TRBV7-8	TRBJ1-1	.	CASSLAAAKNTEAFF	TGTGCCAGCAGCTTAGCTGCGGCAAAGAACACTGAAGCTTTCTTT
.	TRBV7-8	TRBJ1-1	.	CASSRRLNTEAFF	TGTGCCAGCAGCCGGAGGTTGAACACTGAAGCTTTCTTT